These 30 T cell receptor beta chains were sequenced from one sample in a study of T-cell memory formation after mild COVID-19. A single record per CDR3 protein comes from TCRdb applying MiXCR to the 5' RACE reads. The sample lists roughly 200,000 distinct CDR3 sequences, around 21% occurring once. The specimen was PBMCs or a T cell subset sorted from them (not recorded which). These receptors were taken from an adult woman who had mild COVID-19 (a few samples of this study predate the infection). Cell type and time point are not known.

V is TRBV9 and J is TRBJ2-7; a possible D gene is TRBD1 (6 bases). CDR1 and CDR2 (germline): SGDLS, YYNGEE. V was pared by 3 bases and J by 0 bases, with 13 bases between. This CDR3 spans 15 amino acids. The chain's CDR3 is CASSASGQHSYEQYF. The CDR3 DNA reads TGTGCCAGCAGCGCCTCAGGACAGCACTCCTACGAGCAGTACTTC.

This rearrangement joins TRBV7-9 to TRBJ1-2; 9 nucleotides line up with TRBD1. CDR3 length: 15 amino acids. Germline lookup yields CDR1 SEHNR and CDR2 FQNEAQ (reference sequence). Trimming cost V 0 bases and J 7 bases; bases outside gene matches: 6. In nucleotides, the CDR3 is TGTGCCAGCAGCTTAGCCGGACAGGGGAAAGGTGGCTACACCTTC. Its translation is CASSLAGQGKGGYTF.

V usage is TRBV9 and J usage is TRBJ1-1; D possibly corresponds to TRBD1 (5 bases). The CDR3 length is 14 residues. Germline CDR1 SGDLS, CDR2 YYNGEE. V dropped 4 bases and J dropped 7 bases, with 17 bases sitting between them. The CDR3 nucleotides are TGTGCCAGCAGCCCCGCGGCGGGGACGGATGAAGCTTTCTTT. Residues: CASSPAAGTDEAFF.

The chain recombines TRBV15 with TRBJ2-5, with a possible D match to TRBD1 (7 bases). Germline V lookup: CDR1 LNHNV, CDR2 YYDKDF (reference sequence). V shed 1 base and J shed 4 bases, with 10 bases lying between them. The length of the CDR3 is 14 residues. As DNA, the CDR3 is TGTGCCACCAGCAGAGGACAGGGAGGAGAGACCCAGTACTTC. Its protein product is CATSRGQGGETQYF.

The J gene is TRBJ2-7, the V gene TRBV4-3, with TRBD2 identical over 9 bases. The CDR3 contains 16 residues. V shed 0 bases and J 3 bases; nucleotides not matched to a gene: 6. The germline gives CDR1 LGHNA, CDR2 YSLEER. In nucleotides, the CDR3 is TGCGCCAGCAGCCAAGATAGGGCGGGAGGGTACTACGAGCAGTACTTC. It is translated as CASSQDRAGGYYEQYF.

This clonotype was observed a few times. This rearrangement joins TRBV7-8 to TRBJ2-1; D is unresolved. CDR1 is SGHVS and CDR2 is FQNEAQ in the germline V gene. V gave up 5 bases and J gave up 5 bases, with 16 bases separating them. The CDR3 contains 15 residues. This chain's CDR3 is CASSIEDLDHNEQFF. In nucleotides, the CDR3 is TGTGCCAGCAGCATCGAGGACCTAGACCACAATGAGCAGTTCTTC.

The CDR3 DNA reads TGTGCCAGCAGCTTATGGGATCGGGGGCAAGGATATGGCTACACCTTC. This codes for CASSLWDRGQGYGYTF. The gene calls are TRBV7-9 and TRBJ1-2; D perhaps matches TRBD1 (6 bases). The CDR3 spans 16 residues. With 2 bases removed from V and 5 bases from J, the gap between germline ends came to 18 bases. Germline assignment: CDR1 SEHNR and CDR2 FQNEAQ (reference sequence).

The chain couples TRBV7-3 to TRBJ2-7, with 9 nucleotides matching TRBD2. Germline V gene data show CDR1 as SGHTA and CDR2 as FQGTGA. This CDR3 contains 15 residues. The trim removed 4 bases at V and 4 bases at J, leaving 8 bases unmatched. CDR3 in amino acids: CASSSTSSGIYEQYF. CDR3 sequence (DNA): TGTGCCAGCAGCTCCACTTCTAGCGGGATATACGAGCAGTACTTC.

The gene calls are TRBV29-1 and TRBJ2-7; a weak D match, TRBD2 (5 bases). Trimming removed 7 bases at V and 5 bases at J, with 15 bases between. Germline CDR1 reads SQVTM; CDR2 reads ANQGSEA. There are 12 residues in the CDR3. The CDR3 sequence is CSAEAARNEQYF. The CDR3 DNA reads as TGCAGCGCGGAGGCGGCTAGGAACGAGCAGTACTTC.

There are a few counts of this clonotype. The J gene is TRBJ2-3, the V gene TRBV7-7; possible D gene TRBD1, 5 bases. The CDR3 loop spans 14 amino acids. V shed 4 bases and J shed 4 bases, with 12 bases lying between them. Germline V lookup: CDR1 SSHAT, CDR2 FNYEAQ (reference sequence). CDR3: CASSSMGQADTQYF. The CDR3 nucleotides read TGTGCCAGCAGCTCCATGGGGCAGGCAGATACGCAGTATTTT.

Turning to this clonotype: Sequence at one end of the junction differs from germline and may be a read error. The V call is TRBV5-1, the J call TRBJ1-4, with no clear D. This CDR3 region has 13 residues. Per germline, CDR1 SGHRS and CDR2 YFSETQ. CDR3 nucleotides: TGCGCCAGCAGCATGGACGGGGTGGAACCCAGCGGGTTT. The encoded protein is CASSMDGVEPSGF.

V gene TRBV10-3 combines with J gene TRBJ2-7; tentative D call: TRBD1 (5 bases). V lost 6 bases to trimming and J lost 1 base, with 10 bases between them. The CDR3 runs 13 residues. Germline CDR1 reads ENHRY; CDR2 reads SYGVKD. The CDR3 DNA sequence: TGTGCCATCAGCGCTGCAGGGTCCTACGAGCAGTACTTC. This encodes CAISAAGSYEQYF.

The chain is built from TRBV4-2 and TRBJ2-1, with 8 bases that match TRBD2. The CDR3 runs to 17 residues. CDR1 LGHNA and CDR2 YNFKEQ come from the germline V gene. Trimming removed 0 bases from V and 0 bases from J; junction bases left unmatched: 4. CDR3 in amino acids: CASSQDSGANSYNEQFF. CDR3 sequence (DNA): TGTGCCAGCAGCCAAGATAGCGGGGCAAACTCCTACAATGAGCAGTTCTTC.

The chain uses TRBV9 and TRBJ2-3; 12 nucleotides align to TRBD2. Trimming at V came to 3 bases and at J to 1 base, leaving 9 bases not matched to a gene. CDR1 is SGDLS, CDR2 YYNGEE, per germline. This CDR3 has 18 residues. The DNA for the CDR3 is TGTGCCAGCAGCGCAGCCTTTTGGACTAGCGGGGGCACAGATACGCAGTATTTT. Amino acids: CASSAAFWTSGGTDTQYF.

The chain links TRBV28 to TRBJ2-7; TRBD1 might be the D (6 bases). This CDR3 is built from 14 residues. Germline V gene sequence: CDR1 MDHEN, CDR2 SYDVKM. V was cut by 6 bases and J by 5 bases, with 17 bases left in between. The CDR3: CASRTSGAVNEQYF. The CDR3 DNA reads TGTGCCAGCAGAACCTCAGGGGCTGTTAACGAGCAGTACTTC.

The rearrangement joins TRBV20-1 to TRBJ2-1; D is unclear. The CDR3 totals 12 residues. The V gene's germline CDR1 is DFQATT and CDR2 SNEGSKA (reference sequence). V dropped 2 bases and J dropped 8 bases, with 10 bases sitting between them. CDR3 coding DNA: TGCAGTGCTAGAAAGATTATGGATGAGCAGTTCTTC. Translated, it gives CSARKIMDEQFF.

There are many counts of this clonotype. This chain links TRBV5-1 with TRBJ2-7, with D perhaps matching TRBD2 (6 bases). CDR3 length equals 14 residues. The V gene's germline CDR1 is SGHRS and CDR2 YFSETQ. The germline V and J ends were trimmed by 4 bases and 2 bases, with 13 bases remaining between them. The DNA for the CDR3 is TGCGCCAGCAGCCCGCGGGACGCCGCCTACGAGCAGTACTTC. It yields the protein CASSPRDAAYEQYF.

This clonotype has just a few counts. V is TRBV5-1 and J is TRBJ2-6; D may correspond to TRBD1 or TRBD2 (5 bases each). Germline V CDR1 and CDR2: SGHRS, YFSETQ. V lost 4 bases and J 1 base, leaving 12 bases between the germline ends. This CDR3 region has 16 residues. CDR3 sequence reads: CASSGTTPSGANVLTF. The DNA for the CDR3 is TGCGCCAGCAGCGGGACGACACCGTCTGGGGCCAACGTCCTGACTTTC.

The CDR3 DNA follows: TGTGCCAGCAGCGTAGACGAACAGGGAGGATTTGGCTACACCTTC. Translated: CASSVDEQGGFGYTF. The chain couples TRBV9 to TRBJ1-2; a possible D gene is TRBD1 (6 bases). CDR1 and CDR2 (germline): SGDLS, YYNGEE. Trimming took 0 bases from V and 7 from J, leaving 16 bases between them. The CDR3 extends over 15 amino acids. Drawing the rest from reference TRBV9 and TRBJ1-2, the complete variable domain is DSGVTQTPKHLITATGQRVTLRCSPRSGDLSVYWYQQSLDQGLQFLIQYYNGEERAKGNILERFSAQQFPDLHSELNLSSLELGDSALYFCASSVDEQGGFGYTFGSGTRLTVV.

The CDR3 bases are TGTGCCAGCAGCTCCCGACAGGGGGTGATGAACACTGAAGCTTTCTTT. Its protein product is CASSSRQGVMNTEAFF. This chain joins TRBV13 and TRBJ1-1; 9 bases fit TRBD1. Unmatched junction bases numbered 6, after V lost 4 bases and J lost 0 bases. The CDR3 is 16 amino acids. CDR1 and CDR2 (germline): PRHDT, FYEKMQ (reference sequence).

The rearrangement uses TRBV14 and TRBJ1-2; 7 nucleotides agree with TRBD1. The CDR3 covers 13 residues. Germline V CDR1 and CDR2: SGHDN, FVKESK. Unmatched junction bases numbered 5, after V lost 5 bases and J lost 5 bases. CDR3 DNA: TGTGCCAGCAGCACCGGGACAGCATATGGCTACACCTTC. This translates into CASSTGTAYGYTF.

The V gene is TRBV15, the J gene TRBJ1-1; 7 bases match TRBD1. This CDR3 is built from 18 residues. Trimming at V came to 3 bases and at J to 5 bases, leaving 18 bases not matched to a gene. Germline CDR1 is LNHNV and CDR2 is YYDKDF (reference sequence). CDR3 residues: CATSSSGSPTPQGTEAFF. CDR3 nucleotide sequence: TGTGCCACCAGCAGCTCGGGCAGCCCGACCCCACAGGGGACTGAAGCTTTCTTT.

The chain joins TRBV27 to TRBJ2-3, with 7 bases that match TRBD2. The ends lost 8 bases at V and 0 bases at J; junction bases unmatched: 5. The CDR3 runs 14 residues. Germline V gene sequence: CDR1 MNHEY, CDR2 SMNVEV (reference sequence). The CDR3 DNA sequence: TGTGCCAGCTCTAGCGGATTCAGCACAGATACGCAGTATTTT. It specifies CASSSGFSTDTQYF.

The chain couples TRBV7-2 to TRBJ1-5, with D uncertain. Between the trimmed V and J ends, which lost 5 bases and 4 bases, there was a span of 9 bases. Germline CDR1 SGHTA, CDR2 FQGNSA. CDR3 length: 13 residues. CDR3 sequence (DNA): TGTGCCAGCAGCCCTGTTATGAATCAGCCCCAGCATTTT. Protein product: CASSPVMNQPQHF.

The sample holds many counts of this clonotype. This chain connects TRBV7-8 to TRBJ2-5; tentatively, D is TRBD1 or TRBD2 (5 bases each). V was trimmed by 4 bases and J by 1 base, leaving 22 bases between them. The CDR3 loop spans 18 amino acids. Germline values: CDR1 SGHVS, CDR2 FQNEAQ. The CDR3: CASSSVGELSGRQETQYF. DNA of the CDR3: TGTGCCAGCAGCTCAGTGGGGGAACTCAGTGGCCGCCAAGAGACCCAGTACTTC.

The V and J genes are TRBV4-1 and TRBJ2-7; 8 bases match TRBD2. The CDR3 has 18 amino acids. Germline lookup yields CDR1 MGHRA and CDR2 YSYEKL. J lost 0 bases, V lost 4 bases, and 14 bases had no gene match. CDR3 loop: CASSPSGAGALPSYEQYF. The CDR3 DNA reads TGCGCCAGCAGCCCGTCCGGAGCGGGGGCTCTCCCCTCCTACGAGCAGTACTTC.

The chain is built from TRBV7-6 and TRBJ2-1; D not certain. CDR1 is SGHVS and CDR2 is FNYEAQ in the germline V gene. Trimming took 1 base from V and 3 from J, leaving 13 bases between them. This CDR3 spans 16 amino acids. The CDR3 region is CASSLDPSVRYNEQFF. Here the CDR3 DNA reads TGTGCCAGCAGCTTAGATCCCTCGGTGCGCTACAATGAGCAGTTCTTC.

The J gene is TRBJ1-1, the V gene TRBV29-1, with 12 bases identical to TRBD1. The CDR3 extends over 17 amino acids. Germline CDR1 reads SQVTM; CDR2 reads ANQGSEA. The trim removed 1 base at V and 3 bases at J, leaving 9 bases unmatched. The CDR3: CSVEGGQGALVDTEAFF. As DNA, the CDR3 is TGCAGCGTTGAAGGGGGACAGGGGGCGTTGGTGGACACTGAAGCTTTCTTT.

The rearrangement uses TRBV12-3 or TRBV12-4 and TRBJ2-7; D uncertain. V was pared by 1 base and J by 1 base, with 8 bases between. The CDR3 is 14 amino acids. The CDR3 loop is CASSLGLLSYEQYF. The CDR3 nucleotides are TGTGCCAGCAGTTTAGGACTGCTATCCTACGAGCAGTACTTC.

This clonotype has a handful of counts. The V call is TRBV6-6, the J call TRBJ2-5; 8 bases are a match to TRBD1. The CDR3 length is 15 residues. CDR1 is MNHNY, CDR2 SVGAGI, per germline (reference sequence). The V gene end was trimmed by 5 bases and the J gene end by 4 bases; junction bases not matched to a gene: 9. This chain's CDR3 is CASSPGQGGGETQYF. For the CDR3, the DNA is TGTGCCAGCAGTCCCGGACAGGGTGGCGGAGAGACCCAGTACTTC.